Listed here is a single T cell receptor beta chain. Its matching antigen is unknown. The data belong to a study of Tregs in tolerant kidney transplant recipients. As for the study in general: Recipients received nonmyeloablative bone marrow transplants from related graft donors, with transient mixed chimerism. General study points: For some patients, primers changed over time, blocking nucleotide-level comparison.

Profiling relied on immunoSEQ multiplex PCR, and the TCRdb table lists in-frame clones only, not all of them. The sample carries tens of thousands of clones, approximately 91% recorded once. The germline CDR1 and CDR2 sequences are MNHNY and SVGAGI (reference sequence). CDR3 length: 13 amino acids. Trimming left V 7 bases short and J 7 bases short, with 14 bases between. The J gene is TRBJ1-5, the V gene TRBV6-6, with TRBD1 as a possible D gene (5 bases). The source of this sequence is a human donor who received a combined kidney and bone marrow transplant. Sequences were derived from CD4+ T cells from blood, sampled before the transplant. The CDR3 DNA reads TGTGCCAGCACTCAGGGTTTTCGGCAGCCCCAGCATTTT. Translation gives CASTQGFRQPQHF.